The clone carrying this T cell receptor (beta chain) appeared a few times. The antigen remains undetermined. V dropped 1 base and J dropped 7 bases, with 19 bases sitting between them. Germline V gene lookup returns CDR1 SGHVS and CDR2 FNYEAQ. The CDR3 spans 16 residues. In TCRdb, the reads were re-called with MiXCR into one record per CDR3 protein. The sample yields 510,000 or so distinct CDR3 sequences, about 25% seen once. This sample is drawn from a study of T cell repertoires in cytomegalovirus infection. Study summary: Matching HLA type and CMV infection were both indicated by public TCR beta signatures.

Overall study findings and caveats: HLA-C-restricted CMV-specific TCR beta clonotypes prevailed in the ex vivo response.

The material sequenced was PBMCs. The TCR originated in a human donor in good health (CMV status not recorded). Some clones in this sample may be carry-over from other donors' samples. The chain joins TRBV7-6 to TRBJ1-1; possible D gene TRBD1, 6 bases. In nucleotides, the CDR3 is TGTGCCAGCAGCTTAGTTGCGAGGGGGATAGTTGGTGAAGCTTTCTTT. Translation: CASSLVARGIVGEAFF.